This TCR beta chain is drawn from a study of beta chain features in type 1 diabetes. Once sorted, every population was more than 95% pure. Regarding this clone: Its antigen is currently unknown.

The study reverse transcribed the entire isolated RNA, so it sequenced expressed TCRB transcripts. Assay: immunoSEQ multiplex PCR; the TCRdb copy retains only in-frame clones and omits some. Here the sample spans approximately 250,000 clones, approximately 25% being singletons. CDR3 length: 10 amino acids. Overall study results and limits: Within each of all four CD4+ subsets, Type 1 diabetes patients had TCRB CDR3s that were moderately but significantly shorter.

Sequenced sample: naive CD4+ T cells from blood. J is TRBJ2-1 and V is TRBV21-1; TRBD2, as called in the table, went unchecked against the DNA. TRBV21-1 is a pseudogene locus. This receptor was identified in a woman between 25 and 40 years old with type 1 diabetes. The DNA of the CDR3 is TGTGCCAGTCCCCGGGGTGAGCAGTTCTTC. It translates to CASPRGEQFF.